The present entry profiles one TCR beta chain with its context. The antigen is undetermined. Germline loops: CDR1 SGHVS, CDR2 FQNEAQ. Losses at the gene ends were 5 bases for V and 3 bases for J; bases not matched to a gene: 7. The CDR3 contains 16 residues. Primers included in the PCR were 60 Vbeta and 13 Jbeta primers. The method was immunoSEQ multiplex PCR; TCRdb's version includes in-frame clones alone and lacks a portion of them. The sample lists 75,000 to 90,000 clones, around 77% occurring once. This entry belongs to a study of cytomegalovirus exposure and HLA in healthy donors. Study-level results: High sensitivity and specificity were reportedly achieved when the classifier diagnosed cytomegalovirus status. V- and J-gene trimming in TCR beta was tied to a missense DCLRE1C variant by an analysis performed later. 87-base-pair reads could not separate some V segments, including TRBV6-2 and TRBV6-3. Previously analyzed data showed that most TCR beta V segments were productive at a frequency of about 90% or about 30%.

The TCR comes from a man aged 50 or older in good health and CMV-seronegative. The chain employs TRBV7-8 and TRBJ1-5; TRBD1 aligns across 10 bases. Sequencing was done on a sample of PBMCs. The CDR3 loop reads CASSPWTGGNNQPQHF. DNA of the CDR3: TGTGCCAGCAGCCCCTGGACAGGGGGAAACAATCAGCCCCAGCATTTT.